Each of the 6 T cell receptor beta chains below was sequenced from the same sample in a study of blood T cell repertoires in COVID-19. Measured with immunoSEQ multiplex PCR; TCRdb has only the in-frame clones, and not every one. Of about 140,000 clones in the sample, 75% to 85% were seen once. Material for sequencing was peripheral blood. The receptors shown here come from a woman older than 75 with acute or convalescent COVID-19.

The chain uses TRBV11-2 and TRBJ2-1; 9 bases are a match to TRBD2. Trimming at V came to 3 bases and at J to 0 bases, leaving 12 bases not matched to a gene. CDR1 and CDR2 (germline): SGHAT, FQNNGV. CDR3 length: 19 residues. The CDR3 is CASSFGREGKLTSYNEQFF. CDR3 nucleotide sequence: TGTGCCAGCAGCTTTGGGCGGGAGGGTAAACTTACCTCCTACAATGAGCAGTTCTTC.

The chain combines TRBV5-1 with TRBJ1-2, with 8 positions matching TRBD1. Trimming removed 5 bases from V and 8 bases from J; junction bases left unmatched: 11. Germline CDR1 and CDR2: SGHRS and YFSETQ. The CDR3 totals 14 residues. CDR3 sequence reads: CASRGVRGQGGYTF. The CDR3, as DNA: TGCGCCAGCAGAGGAGTCAGGGGGCAGGGAGGCTACACCTTC.

This clone was found once. The chain is built from TRBV30 and TRBJ1-1; no clear D. The CDR3 contains 12 residues. V was clipped by 5 bases and J by 1 base, with 8 bases between them. Germline CDR1 is GTSNPN and CDR2 is SVGIG (reference sequence). CDR3 protein: CAWGYGNTEAFF. CDR3 sequence (DNA): TGTGCCTGGGGGTACGGGAACACTGAAGCTTTCTTT.

The chain combines TRBV10-1 with TRBJ1-5; tentatively, D is TRBD1 (6 bases). The V end lost 2 bases, the J end lost 7 bases, and 12 bases lay between the germline ends. CDR1 WNHNN and CDR2 SYGVQD come from the germline V gene (reference sequence). The CDR3 length is 14 residues. The CDR3, as DNA: TGCGCCAGCAGTGAGGGGGGGGCTTGGCAGCCCCAGCATTTT. This codes for CASSEGGAWQPQHF.

The chain carries TRBV7-2 and TRBJ2-1, with 8 bases that match TRBD2. The CDR3 loop spans 17 amino acids. J gave up 9 bases and V 5 bases, and 18 bases lay outside the gene matches. Looked up from germline, CDR1 is SGHTA and CDR2 is FQGNSA. As DNA, the CDR3 is TGTGCCAGCAGCACCTTTCCACGGGGGGGCCTAAGTTTTGAGCAGTTCTTC. Amino acid sequence: CASSTFPRGGLSFEQFF.

The chain joins TRBV5-6 to TRBJ2-5; TRBD1 agrees at 7 bases. V lost 0 bases, J lost 2 bases, and 4 bases stayed unmatched. The CDR3 sequence is 15 residues long. Germline CDR1 SGHDT, CDR2 YYEEEE. This CDR3 reads CASSLGGGAQETQYF. The CDR3 DNA sequence: TGTGCCAGCAGCTTGGGAGGGGGCGCACAAGAGACCCAGTACTTC. Full variable domain (rest looked up from reference TRBV5-6 and TRBJ2-5): DAGVTQSPTHLIKTRGQQVTLRCSPKSGHDTVSWYQQALGQGPQFIFQYYEEEERQRGNFPDRFSGHQFPNYSSELNVNALLLGDSALYLCASSLGGGAQETQYFGPGTRLLVL.